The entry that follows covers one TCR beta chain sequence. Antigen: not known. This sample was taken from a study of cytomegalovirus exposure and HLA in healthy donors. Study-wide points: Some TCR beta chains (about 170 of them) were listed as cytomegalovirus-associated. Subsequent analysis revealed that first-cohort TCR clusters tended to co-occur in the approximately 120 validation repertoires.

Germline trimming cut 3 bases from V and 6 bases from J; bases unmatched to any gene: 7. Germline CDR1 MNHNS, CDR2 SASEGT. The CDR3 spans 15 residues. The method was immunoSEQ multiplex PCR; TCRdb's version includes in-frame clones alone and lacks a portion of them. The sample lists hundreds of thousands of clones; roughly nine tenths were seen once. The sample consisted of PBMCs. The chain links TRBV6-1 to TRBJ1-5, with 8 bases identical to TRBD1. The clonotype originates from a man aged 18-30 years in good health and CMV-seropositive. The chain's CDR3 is CASSDADRGAQPQHF. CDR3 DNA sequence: TGTGCCAGCAGTGATGCTGACAGGGGAGCTCAGCCCCAGCATTTT.